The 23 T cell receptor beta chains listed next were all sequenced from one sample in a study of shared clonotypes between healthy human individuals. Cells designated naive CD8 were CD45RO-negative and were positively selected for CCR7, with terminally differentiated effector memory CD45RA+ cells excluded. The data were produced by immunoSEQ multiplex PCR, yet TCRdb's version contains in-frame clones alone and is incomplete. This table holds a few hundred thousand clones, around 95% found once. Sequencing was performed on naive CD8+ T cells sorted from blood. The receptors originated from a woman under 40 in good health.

Here the CDR3 reads CASSGLANIQYF. CDR3 nucleotide sequence: TGTGCCAGCAGCGGACTAGCAAACATTCAGTACTTC. The genes are TRBV9 and TRBJ2-4, with 7 positions matching TRBD2. The CDR3 sequence is 12 residues long. Germline V gene sequence: CDR1 SGDLS, CDR2 YYNGEE. The V gene end was trimmed by 3 bases and the J gene end by 6 bases; junction bases not matched to a gene: 0. Full variable domain (missing parts from reference TRBV9 and TRBJ2-4): DSGVTQTPKHLITATGQRVTLRCSPRSGDLSVYWYQQSLDQGLQFLIQYYNGEERAKGNILERFSAQQFPDLHSELNLSSLELGDSALYFCASSGLANIQYFGAGTRLSVL.

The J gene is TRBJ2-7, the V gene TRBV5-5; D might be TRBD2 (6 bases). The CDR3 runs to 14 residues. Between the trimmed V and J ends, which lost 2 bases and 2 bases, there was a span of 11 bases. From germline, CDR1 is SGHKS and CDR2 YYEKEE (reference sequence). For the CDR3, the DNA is TGTGCCAGCAGCTTTGGTAGCGGCCCCTACGAGCAGTACTTC. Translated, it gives CASSFGSGPYEQYF. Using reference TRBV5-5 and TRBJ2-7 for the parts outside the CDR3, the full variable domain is DAGVTQSPTHLIKTRGQQVTLRCSPISGHKSVSWYQQVLGQGPQFIFQYYEKEERGRGNFPDRFSARQFPNYSSELNVNALLLGDSALYLCASSFGSGPYEQYFGPGTRLTVT.

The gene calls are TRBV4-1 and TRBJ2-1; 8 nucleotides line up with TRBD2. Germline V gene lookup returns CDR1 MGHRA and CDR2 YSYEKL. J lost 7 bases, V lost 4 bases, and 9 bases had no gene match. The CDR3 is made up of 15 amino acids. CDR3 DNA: TGCGCCAGCAGCCTAACACTAGCGGAAGGGAATGAGCAGTTCTTC. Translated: CASSLTLAEGNEQFF.

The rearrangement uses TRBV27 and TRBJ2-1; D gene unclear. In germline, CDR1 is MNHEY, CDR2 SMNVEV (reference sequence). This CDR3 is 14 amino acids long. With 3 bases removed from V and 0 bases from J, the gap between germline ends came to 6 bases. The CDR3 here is CASSFDGSYNEQFF. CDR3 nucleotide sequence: TGTGCCAGCAGTTTCGATGGCTCCTACAATGAGCAGTTCTTC.

This CDR3 is CASSLSLAGGTYEQYF. The CDR3 coding sequence is TGTGCCAGCAGTTTGTCACTAGCGGGTGGAACTTACGAGCAGTACTTC. V gene TRBV28 combines with J gene TRBJ2-7, with 9 bases matching TRBD2. The junction had 10 bases not matched to a gene; V was cut back by 3 bases and J by 4 bases. Germline CDR1 and CDR2: MDHEN and SYDVKM. The CDR3 is 16 residues long.

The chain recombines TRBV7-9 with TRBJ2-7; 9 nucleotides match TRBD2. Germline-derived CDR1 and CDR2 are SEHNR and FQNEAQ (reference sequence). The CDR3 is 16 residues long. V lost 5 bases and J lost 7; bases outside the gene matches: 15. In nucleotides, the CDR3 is TGTGCCAGCAGCCAAATTTCTCCCGGGACTAGCTTTGAGCAGTACTTC. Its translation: CASSQISPGTSFEQYF. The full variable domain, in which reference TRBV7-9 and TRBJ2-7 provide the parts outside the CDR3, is DTGVSQNPRHKITKRGQNVTFRCDPISEHNRLYWYRQTLGQGPEFLTYFQNEAQLEKSRLLSDRFSAERPKGSFSTLEIQRTEQGDSAMYLCASSQISPGTSFEQYFGPGTRLTVT.

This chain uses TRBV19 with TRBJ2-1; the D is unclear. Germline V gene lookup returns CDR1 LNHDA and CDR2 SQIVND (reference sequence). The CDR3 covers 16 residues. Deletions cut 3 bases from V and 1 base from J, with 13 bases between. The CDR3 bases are TGTGCCAGTAGTATTGGTATTCGGGCATCCTACAATGAGCAGTTCTTC. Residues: CASSIGIRASYNEQFF.

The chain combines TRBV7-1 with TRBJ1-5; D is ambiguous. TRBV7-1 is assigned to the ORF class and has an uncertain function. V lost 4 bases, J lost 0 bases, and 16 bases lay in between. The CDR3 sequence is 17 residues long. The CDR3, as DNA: TGTGCCAGCAGCTTAGTTGAGGGCCCCTATAGCAATCAGCCCCAGCATTTT. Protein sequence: CASSLVEGPYSNQPQHF.

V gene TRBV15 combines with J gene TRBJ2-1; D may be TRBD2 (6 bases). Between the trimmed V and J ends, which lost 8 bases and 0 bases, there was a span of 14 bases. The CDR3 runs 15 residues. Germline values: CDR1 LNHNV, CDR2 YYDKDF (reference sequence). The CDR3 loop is CATAGYGSSYNEQFF. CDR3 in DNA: TGTGCCACCGCGGGGTACGGAAGCTCCTACAATGAGCAGTTCTTC.

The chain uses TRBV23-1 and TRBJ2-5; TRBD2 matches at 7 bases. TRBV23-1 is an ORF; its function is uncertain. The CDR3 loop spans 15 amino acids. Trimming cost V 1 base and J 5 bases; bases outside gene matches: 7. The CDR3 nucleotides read TGCGCCAGCAGTCAATTGGCGGGAGAGCGGGAGACCCAGTACTTC. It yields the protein CASSQLAGERETQYF.

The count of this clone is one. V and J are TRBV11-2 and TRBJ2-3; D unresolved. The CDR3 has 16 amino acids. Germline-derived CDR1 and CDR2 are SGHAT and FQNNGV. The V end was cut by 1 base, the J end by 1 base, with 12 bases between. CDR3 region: CASSLVPERRTDTQYF. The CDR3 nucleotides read TGTGCCAGCAGCTTAGTGCCGGAAAGACGCACAGATACGCAGTATTTT.

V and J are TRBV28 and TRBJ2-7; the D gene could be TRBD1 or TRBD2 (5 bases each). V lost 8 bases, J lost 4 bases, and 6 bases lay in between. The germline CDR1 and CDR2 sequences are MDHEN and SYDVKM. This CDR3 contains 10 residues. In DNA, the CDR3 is TGTGCCAGCGGGGGTTACGAGCAGTACTTC. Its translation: CASGGYEQYF.

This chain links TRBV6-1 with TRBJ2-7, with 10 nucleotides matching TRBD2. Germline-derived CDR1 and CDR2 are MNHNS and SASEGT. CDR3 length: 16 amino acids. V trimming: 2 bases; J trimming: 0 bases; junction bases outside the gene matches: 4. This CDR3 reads CASSEWASGSSYEQYF. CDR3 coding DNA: TGTGCCAGCAGTGAATGGGCTAGCGGGAGCTCCTACGAGCAGTACTTC.

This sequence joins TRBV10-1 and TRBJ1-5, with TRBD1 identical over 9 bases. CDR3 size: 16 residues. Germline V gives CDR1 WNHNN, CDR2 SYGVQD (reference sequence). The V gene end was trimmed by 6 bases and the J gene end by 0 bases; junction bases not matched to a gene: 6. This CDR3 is CASRWTGADSNQPQHF. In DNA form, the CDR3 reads TGCGCCAGCAGGTGGACAGGGGCCGATAGCAATCAGCCCCAGCATTTT.

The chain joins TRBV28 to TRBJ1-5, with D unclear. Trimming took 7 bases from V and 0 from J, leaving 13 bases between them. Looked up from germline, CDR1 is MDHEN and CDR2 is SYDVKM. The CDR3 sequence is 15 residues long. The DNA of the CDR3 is TGTGCCAGCACCCTCCTTCACAATAGCAATCAGCCCCAGCATTTT. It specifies CASTLLHNSNQPQHF.

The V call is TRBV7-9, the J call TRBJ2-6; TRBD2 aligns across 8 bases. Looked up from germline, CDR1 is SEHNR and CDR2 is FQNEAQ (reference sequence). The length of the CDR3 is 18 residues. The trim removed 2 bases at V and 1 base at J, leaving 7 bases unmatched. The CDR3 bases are TGTGCCAGCAGCTTAATACTAGCGGAACCTTCTGGGGCCAACGTCCTGACTTTC. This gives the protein CASSLILAEPSGANVLTF.

The CDR3 protein is CASGDFLTYNEQFF. CDR3 DNA sequence: TGTGCCAGCGGTGACTTCTTGACCTACAATGAGCAGTTCTTC. The chain carries TRBV5-4 and TRBJ2-1, with no clear D. The germline V gene has CDR1 SGHNT and CDR2 YYREEE (reference sequence). The CDR3 loop spans 14 amino acids. The V and J ends lost 7 bases and 2 bases respectively, with 13 bases between them.

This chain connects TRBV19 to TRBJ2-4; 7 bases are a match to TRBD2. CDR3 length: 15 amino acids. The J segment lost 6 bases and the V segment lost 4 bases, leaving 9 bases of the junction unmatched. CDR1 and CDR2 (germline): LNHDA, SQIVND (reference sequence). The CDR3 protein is CASSNSGMAGNIQYF. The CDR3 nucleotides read TGTGCCAGTAGTAACAGCGGGATGGCGGGAAACATTCAGTACTTC.

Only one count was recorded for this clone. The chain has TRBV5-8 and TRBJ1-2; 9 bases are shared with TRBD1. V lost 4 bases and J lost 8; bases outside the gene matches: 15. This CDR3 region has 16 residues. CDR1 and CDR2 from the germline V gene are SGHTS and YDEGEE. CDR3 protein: CASSGEPGQGEGGYTF. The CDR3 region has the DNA TGTGCCAGCAGCGGGGAACCGGGACAGGGTGAAGGAGGCTACACCTTC.

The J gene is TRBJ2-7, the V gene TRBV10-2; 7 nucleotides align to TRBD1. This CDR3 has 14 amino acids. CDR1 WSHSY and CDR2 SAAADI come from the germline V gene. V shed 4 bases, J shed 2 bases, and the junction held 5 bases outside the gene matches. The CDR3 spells CASSGQGLTYEQYF. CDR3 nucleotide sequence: TGCGCCAGCAGTGGACAGGGTTTGACCTACGAGCAGTACTTC.

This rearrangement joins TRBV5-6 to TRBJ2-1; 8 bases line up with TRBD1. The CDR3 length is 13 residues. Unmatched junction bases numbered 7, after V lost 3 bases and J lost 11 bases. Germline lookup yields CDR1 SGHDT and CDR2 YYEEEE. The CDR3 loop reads CASSWTGLRQQFF. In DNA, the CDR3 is TGTGCCAGCAGCTGGACAGGGTTGCGGCAGCAGTTCTTC.

CDR3 sequence reads: CASSIPDYYGYTF. CDR3 sequence (DNA): TGTGCCAGTAGTATTCCAGACTATTATGGCTACACCTTC. This chain links TRBV19 with TRBJ1-2; D ambiguous. CDR1 LNHDA and CDR2 SQIVND come from the germline V gene (reference sequence). This CDR3 has 13 amino acids. Trimming cost V 3 bases and J 5 bases, with 10 bases left between them. Based on the CDR3 plus reference TRBV19 and TRBJ1-2, the full variable domain is DGGITQSPKYLFRKEGQNVTLSCEQNLNHDAMYWYRQDPGQGLRLIYYSQIVNDFQKGDIAEGYSVSREKKESFPLTVTSAQKNPTAFYLCASSIPDYYGYTFGSGTRLTVV.

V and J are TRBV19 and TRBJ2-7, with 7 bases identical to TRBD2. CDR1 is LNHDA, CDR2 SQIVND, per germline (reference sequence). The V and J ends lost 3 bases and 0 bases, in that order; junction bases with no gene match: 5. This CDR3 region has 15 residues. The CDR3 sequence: CASSIWRGNSYEQYF. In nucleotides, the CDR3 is TGTGCCAGTAGTATCTGGCGGGGGAACTCCTACGAGCAGTACTTC.